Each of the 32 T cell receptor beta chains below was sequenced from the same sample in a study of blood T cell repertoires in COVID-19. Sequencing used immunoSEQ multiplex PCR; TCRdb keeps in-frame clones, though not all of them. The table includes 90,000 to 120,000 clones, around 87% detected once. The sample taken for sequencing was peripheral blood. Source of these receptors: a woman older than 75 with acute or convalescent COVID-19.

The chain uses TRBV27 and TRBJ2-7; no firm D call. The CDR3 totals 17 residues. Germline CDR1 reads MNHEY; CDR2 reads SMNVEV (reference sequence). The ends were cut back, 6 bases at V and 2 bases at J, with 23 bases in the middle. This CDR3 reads CASSPLFPVFPPYEQYF. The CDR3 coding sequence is TGTGCCAGCAGCCCTCTATTTCCGGTTTTTCCGCCCTACGAGCAGTACTTC.

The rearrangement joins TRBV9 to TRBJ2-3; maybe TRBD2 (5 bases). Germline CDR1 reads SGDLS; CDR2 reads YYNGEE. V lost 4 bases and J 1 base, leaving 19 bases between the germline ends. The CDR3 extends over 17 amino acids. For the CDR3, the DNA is TGTGCCAGCAGCTCACGACCGGACTTTTGGGGCACAGATACGCAGTATTTT. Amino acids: CASSSRPDFWGTDTQYF.

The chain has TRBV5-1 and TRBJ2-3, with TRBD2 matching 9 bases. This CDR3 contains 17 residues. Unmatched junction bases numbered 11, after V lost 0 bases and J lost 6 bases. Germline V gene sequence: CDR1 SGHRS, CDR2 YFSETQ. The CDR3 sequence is CASSLVAWRGGLDTQYF. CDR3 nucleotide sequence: TGCGCCAGCAGCTTGGTTGCGTGGCGGGGGGGCCTGGATACGCAGTATTTT.

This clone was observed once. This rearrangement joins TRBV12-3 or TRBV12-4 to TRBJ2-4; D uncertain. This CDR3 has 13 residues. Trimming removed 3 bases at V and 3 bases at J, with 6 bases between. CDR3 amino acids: CASSFAVKNIQYF. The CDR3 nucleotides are TGTGCCAGCAGTTTCGCAGTCAAAAACATTCAGTACTTC.

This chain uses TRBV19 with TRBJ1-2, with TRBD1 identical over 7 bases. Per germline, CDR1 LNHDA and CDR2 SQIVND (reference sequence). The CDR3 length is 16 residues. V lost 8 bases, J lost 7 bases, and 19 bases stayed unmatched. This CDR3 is CASRTKGNDRVSGYTF. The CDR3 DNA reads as TGTGCCAGTCGGACAAAGGGAAATGACAGGGTTAGTGGCTACACCTTC.

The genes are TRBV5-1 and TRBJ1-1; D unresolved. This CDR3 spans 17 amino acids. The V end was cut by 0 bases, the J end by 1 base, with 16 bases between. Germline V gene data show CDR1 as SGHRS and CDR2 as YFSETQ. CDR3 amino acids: CASSLVFSNQANTEAFF. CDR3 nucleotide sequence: TGCGCCAGCAGCTTGGTCTTTTCTAATCAGGCGAACACTGAAGCTTTCTTT.

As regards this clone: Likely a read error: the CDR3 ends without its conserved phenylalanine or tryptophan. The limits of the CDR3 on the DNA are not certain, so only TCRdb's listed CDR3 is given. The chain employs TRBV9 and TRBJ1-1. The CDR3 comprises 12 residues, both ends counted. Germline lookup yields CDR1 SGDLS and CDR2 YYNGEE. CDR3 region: CASSVGGGPQLL.

CDR3 residues: CASSPPGQGNSPLHF. CDR3 bases: TGTGCCAGTAGTCCACCGGGACAGGGCAATTCACCCCTCCACTTT. The chain couples TRBV19 to TRBJ1-6; 9 bases are a match to TRBD1. The CDR3 extends over 15 amino acids. V was clipped by 5 bases and J by 7 bases; unmatched bases: 6. Germline V lookup: CDR1 LNHDA, CDR2 SQIVND (reference sequence).

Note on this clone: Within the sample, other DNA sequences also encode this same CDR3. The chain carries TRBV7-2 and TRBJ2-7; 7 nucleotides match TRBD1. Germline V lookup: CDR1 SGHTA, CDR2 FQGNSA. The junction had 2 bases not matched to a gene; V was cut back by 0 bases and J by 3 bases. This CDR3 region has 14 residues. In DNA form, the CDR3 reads TGTGCCAGCAGCTTAGCAGGGGGCGGCTACGAGCAGTACTTC. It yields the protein CASSLAGGGYEQYF. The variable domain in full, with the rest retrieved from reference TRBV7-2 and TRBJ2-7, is GAGVSQSPSNKVTEKGKDVELRCDPISGHTALYWYRQSLGQGLEFLIYFQGNSAPDKSGLPSDRFSAERTGGSVSTLTIQRTQQEDSAVYLCASSLAGGGYEQYFGPGTRLTVT.

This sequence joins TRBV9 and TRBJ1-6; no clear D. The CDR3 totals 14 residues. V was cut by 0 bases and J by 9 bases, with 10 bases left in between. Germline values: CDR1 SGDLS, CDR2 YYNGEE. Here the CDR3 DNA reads TGTGCCAGCAGCGTAGAAGGGAGGAGTTCACCCCTCCACTTT. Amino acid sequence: CASSVEGRSSPLHF.

The CDR3 sequence is CASSPPSDRVGGYTF. Written as DNA, the CDR3 is TGCGCCAGCAGCCCGCCGTCGGACAGGGTGGGAGGCTACACCTTC. This chain joins TRBV4-1 and TRBJ1-2, with TRBD1 identical over 8 bases. Germline CDR1 is MGHRA and CDR2 is YSYEKL. CDR3 length: 15 residues. The J segment lost 8 bases and the V segment lost 4 bases, leaving 12 bases of the junction unmatched.

The CDR3 reads CASSLGTGGRTGELFF. CDR3 in DNA: TGTGCCAGCAGCTTAGGGACAGGGGGCCGCACCGGGGAGCTGTTTTTT. The chain carries TRBV11-2 and TRBJ2-2, with 11 bases matching TRBD1. CDR1 and CDR2 from the germline V gene are SGHAT and FQNNGV. The CDR3 has 16 amino acids. The J segment lost 4 bases and the V segment lost 1 base, leaving 2 bases of the junction unmatched.

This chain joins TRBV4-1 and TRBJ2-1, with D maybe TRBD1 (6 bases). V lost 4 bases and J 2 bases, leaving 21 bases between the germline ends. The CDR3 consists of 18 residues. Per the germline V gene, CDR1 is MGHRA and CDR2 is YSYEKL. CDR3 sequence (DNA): TGCGCCAGCAGCCCCCAAACGGGACAAATTCGGACCTACAATGAGCAGTTCTTC. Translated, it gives CASSPQTGQIRTYNEQFF.

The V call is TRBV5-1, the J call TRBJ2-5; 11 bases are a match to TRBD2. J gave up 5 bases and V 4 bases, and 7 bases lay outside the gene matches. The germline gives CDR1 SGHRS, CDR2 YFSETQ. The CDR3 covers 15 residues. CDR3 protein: CASSDSGGAGETQYF. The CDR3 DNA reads TGCGCCAGCAGCGATAGCGGGGGGGCAGGGGAGACCCAGTACTTC.

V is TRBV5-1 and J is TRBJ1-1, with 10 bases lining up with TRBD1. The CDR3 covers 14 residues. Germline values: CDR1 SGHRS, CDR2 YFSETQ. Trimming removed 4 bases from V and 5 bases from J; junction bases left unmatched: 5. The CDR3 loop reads CASSLTGGETEAFF. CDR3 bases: TGCGCCAGCAGCCTGACAGGGGGCGAGACTGAAGCTTTCTTT.

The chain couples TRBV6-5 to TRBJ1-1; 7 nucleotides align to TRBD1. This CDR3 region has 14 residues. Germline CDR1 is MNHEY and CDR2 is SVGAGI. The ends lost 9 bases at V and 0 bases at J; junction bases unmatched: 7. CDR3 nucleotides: TGTGCCAGTCAAGGACAGGCCTTGAACACTGAAGCTTTCTTT. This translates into CASQGQALNTEAFF.

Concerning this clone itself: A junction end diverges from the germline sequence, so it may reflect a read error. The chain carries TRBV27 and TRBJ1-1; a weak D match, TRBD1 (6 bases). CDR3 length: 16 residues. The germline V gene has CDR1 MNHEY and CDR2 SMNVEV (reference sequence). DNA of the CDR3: TGTGCCAGCAATTTATCGTTGGGGGCTGGTGATACTGAAGCTTTCTTT. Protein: CASNLSLGAGDTEAFF.

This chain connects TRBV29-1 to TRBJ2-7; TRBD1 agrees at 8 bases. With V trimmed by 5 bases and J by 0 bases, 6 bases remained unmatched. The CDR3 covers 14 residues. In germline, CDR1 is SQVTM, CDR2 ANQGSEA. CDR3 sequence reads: CSVSSGTGSYEQYF. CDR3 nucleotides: TGCAGCGTTTCTTCCGGGACAGGCTCCTACGAGCAGTACTTC.

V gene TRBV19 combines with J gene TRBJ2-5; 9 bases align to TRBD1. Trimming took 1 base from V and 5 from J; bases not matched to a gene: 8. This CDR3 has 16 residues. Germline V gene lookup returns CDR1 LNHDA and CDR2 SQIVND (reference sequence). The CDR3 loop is CASSIGGTGGGETQYF. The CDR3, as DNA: TGTGCCAGTAGTATAGGTGGCACAGGGGGCGGTGAGACCCAGTACTTC.

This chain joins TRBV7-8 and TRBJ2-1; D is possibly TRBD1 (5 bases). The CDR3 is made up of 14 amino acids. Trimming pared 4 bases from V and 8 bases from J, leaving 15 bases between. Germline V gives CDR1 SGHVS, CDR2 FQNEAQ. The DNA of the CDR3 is TGTGCCAGCAGCTCCCTAGGTCTAGGGGATGAGCAGTTCTTC. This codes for CASSSLGLGDEQFF. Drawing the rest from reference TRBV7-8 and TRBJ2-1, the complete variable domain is GAGVSQSPRYKVAKRGQDVALRCDPISGHVSLFWYQQALGQGPEFLTYFQNEAQLDKSGLPSDRFFAERPEGSVSTLKIQRTQQEDSAVYLCASSSLGLGDEQFFGPGTRLTVL.

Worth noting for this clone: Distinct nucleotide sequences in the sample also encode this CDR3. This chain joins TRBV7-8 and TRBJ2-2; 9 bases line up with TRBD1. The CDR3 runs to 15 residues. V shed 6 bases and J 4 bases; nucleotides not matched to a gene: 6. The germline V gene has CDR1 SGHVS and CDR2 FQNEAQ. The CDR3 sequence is CASSWDRVGTGELFF. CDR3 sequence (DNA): TGTGCCAGCAGTTGGGACAGGGTTGGCACCGGGGAGCTGTTTTTT.

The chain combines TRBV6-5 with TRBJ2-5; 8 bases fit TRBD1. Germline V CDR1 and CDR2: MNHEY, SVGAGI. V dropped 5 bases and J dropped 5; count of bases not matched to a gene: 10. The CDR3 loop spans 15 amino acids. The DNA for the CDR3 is TGTGCCAGCAGTACCAGGACAGGGAACGTTGAGACCCAGTACTTC. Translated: CASSTRTGNVETQYF.

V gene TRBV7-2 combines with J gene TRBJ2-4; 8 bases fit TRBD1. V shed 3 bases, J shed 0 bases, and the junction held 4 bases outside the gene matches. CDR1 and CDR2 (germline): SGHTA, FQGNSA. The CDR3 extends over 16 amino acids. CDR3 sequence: CASSLTGEIAKNIQYF. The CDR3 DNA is TGTGCCAGCAGCTTGACAGGGGAAATAGCCAAAAACATTCAGTACTTC.

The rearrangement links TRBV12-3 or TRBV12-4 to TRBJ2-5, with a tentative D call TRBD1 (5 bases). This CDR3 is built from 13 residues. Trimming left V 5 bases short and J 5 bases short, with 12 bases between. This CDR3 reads CASSPDIMETQYF. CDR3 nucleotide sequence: TGTGCCAGCAGTCCGGACATTATGGAGACCCAGTACTTC.

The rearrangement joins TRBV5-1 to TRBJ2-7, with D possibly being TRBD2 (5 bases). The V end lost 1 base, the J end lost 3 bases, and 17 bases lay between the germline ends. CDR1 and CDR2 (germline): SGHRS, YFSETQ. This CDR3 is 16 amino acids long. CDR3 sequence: CASSLNPSLGVYEQYF. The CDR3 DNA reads TGCGCCAGCAGCTTGAATCCGAGCCTCGGGGTCTACGAGCAGTACTTC.

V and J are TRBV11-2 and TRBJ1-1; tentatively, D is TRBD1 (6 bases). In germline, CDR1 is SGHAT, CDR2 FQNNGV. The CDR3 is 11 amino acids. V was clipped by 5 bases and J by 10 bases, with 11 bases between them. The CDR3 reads CASSNHRAAFF. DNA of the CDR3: TGTGCCAGCAGCAACCACAGGGCAGCTTTCTTT.

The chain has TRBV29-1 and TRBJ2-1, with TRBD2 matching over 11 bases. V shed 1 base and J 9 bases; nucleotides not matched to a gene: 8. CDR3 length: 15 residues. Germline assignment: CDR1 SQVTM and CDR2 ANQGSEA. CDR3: CSVEGPLAGVGEQFF. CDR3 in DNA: TGCAGCGTTGAAGGGCCACTAGCGGGGGTGGGTGAGCAGTTCTTC.

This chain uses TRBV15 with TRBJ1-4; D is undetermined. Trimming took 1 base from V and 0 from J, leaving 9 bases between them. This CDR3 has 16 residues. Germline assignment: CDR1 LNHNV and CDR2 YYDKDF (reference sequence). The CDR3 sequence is CATSRGSGSTNEKLFF. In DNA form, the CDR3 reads TGTGCCACCAGCAGAGGGTCAGGATCAACTAATGAAAAACTGTTTTTT.

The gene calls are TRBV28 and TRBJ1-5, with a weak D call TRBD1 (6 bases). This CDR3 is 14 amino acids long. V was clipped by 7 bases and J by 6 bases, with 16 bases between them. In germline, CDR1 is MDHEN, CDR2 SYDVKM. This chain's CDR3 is CASTRGQGSQPQHF. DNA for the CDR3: TGTGCCAGCACCCGTGGGCAGGGGTCTCAGCCCCAGCATTTT.

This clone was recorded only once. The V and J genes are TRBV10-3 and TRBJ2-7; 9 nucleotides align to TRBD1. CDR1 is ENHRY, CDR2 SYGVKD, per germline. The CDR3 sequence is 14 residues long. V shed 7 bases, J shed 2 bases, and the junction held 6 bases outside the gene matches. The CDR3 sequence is CAINKGQGTYEQYF. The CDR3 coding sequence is TGTGCCATCAATAAGGGACAGGGTACCTACGAGCAGTACTTC.

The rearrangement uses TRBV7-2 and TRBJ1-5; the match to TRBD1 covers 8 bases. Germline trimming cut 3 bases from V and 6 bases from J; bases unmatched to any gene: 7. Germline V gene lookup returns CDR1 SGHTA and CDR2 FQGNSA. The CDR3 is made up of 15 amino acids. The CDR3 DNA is TGTGCCAGCAGCTTTGGGACAGGCCTTTTTCAGCCCCAGCATTTT. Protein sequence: CASSFGTGLFQPQHF.

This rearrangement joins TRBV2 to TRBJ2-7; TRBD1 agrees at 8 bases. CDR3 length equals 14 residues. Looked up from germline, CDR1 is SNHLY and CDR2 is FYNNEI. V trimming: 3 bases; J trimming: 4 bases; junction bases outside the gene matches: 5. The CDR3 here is CASSESRGPYEQYF. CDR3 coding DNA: TGTGCCAGCAGTGAGTCCAGGGGGCCTTACGAGCAGTACTTC.